This T cell receptor (beta chain) originates from a study of blood T cell repertoires in COVID-19. The V end lost 2 bases, the J end lost 5 bases, and 13 bases lay between the germline ends. The CDR3 length is 14 residues. The germline gives CDR1 MNHEY, CDR2 SVGAGI. Original analysis: Reference gene primer amplification gave nucleated cell count estimates. Assay used: immunoSEQ multiplex PCR; TCRdb lists only in-frame clones, some missing. V and J calls and clone size come straight from that table; D and trimming were deduced from the DNA. Of about 220,000 clones in the sample, 75% to 90% were seen once.

The sequenced sample consisted of peripheral blood. This sequence originates from a woman between 70 and 85 years old with COVID-19, enrolled during active disease. V is TRBV6-5 and J is TRBJ2-7; D call uncertain. CDR3 DNA: TGTGCCAGCAGTTACGGGCAGGCTCGGAACGAGCAGTACTTC. It yields the protein CASSYGQARNEQYF.